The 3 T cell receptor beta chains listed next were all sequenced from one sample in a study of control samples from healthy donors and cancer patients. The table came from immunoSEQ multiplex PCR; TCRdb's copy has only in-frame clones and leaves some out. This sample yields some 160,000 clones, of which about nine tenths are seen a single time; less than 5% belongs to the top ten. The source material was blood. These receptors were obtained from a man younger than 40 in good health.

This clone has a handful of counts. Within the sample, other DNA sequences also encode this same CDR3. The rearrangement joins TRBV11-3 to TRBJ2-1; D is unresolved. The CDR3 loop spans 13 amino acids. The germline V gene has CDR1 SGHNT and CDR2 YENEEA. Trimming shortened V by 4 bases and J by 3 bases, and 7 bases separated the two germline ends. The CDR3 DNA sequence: TGTGCCAGCAGCTCATCATTCTACAATGAGCAGTTCTTC. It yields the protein CASSSSFYNEQFF.

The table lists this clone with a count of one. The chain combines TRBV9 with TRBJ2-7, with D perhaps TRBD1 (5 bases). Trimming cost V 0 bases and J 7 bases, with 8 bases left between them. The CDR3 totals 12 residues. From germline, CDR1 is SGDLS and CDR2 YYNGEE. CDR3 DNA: TGTGCCAGCAGCGTAGAAGGGGTTGAGCAGTACTTC. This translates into CASSVEGVEQYF. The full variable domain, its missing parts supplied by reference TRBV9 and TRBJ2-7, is DSGVTQTPKHLITATGQRVTLRCSPRSGDLSVYWYQQSLDQGLQFLIQYYNGEERAKGNILERFSAQQFPDLHSELNLSSLELGDSALYFCASSVEGVEQYFGPGTRLTVT.

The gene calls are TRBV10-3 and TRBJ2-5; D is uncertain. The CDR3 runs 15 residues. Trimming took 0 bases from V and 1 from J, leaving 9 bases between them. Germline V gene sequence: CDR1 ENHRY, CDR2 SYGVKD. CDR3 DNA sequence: TGTGCCATCAGTGAGTCTGCCAGGATCCAAGAGACCCAGTACTTC. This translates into CAISESARIQETQYF.